These 7 T cell receptor beta chains share one sample of origin, sequenced in a study of T cell clones after liver transplantation. Some clones are missing from TCRdb's copy, which holds only in-frame ones; the method was immunoSEQ multiplex PCR. The data contain 45,000 or so clones, around 84% of them seen just once; the ten biggest clones take up about 2.6%. The material sequenced was CD4+ T cells from blood, taken 24 months after liver transplant. These receptors were collected from a human patient who received a liver transplant. Some of these T cells may belong to the graft donor.

The chain recombines TRBV28 with TRBJ2-1; 7 positions match TRBD2. The trim removed 7 bases at V and 9 bases at J, leaving 15 bases unmatched. Germline loops: CDR1 MDHEN, CDR2 SYDVKM. This CDR3 spans 15 amino acids. Written as DNA, the CDR3 is TGTGCCAGCATGGGTCTCGGGAGGATCGCCGGTGAGCAGTTCTTC. Its protein is CASMGLGRIAGEQFF.

The chain couples TRBV7-8 to TRBJ1-2, with 10 bases lining up with TRBD1. Germline trimming cut 1 base from V and 8 bases from J; bases unmatched to any gene: 4. The CDR3 contains 14 residues. Germline V CDR1 and CDR2: SGHVS, FQNEAQ. The chain's CDR3 is CASSLGGTGVGYTF. CDR3 coding DNA: TGTGCCAGCAGCTTAGGTGGGACAGGGGTAGGCTACACCTTC.

The chain employs TRBV10-2 and TRBJ2-3; 8 bases are a match to TRBD2. Germline CDR1 reads WSHSY; CDR2 reads SAAADI. This CDR3 is built from 12 residues. Trimming cost V 10 bases and J 7 bases; bases outside gene matches: 7. CDR3 in DNA: TGCGCCACCCTGACTAGCGCGAATACGCAGTATTTT. This gives the protein CATLTSANTQYF.

The genes are TRBV5-1 and TRBJ2-1; 9 nucleotides align to TRBD2. This CDR3 has 17 amino acids. The ends lost 0 bases at V and 8 bases at J; junction bases unmatched: 12. CDR1 is SGHRS and CDR2 is YFSETQ in the germline V gene. CDR3 residues: CASSLDRGSGGTYEQFF. The CDR3 DNA is TGCGCCAGCAGCTTGGATAGGGGTAGCGGGGGTACATATGAGCAGTTCTTC.

This sequence joins TRBV5-4 and TRBJ2-2, with 14 bases matching TRBD2. CDR1 and CDR2 from the germline V gene are SGHNT and YYREEE (reference sequence). The CDR3 has 16 amino acids. V gave up 5 bases and J gave up 6 bases; unmatched junction bases: 6. CDR3 DNA sequence: TGTGCCAGCAGTTCGGGACTAGCGGGAGTGGCCGGGGAGCTGTTTTTT. Amino acids: CASSSGLAGVAGELFF.

The chain is built from TRBV30 and TRBJ2-5, with a weak D call TRBD2 (6 bases). Germline assignment: CDR1 GTSNPN and CDR2 SVGIG (reference sequence). The CDR3 totals 13 residues. The V end lost 3 bases, the J end lost 7 bases, and 15 bases lay between the germline ends. The CDR3 DNA reads as TGTGCCTGGAGCGCCCTGGGGGGTGGGACCCAGTACTTC. Its translation is CAWSALGGGTQYF.

The V call is TRBV5-6, the J call TRBJ1-1; a possible D gene is TRBD1 (5 bases). V was cut by 0 bases and J by 0 bases, with 9 bases left in between. CDR1 and CDR2 from the germline V gene are SGHDT and YYEEEE. CDR3 length: 15 residues. The CDR3 protein is CASSLASGVNTEAFF. The CDR3 coding sequence is TGTGCCAGCAGCTTGGCATCGGGGGTGAACACTGAAGCTTTCTTT.